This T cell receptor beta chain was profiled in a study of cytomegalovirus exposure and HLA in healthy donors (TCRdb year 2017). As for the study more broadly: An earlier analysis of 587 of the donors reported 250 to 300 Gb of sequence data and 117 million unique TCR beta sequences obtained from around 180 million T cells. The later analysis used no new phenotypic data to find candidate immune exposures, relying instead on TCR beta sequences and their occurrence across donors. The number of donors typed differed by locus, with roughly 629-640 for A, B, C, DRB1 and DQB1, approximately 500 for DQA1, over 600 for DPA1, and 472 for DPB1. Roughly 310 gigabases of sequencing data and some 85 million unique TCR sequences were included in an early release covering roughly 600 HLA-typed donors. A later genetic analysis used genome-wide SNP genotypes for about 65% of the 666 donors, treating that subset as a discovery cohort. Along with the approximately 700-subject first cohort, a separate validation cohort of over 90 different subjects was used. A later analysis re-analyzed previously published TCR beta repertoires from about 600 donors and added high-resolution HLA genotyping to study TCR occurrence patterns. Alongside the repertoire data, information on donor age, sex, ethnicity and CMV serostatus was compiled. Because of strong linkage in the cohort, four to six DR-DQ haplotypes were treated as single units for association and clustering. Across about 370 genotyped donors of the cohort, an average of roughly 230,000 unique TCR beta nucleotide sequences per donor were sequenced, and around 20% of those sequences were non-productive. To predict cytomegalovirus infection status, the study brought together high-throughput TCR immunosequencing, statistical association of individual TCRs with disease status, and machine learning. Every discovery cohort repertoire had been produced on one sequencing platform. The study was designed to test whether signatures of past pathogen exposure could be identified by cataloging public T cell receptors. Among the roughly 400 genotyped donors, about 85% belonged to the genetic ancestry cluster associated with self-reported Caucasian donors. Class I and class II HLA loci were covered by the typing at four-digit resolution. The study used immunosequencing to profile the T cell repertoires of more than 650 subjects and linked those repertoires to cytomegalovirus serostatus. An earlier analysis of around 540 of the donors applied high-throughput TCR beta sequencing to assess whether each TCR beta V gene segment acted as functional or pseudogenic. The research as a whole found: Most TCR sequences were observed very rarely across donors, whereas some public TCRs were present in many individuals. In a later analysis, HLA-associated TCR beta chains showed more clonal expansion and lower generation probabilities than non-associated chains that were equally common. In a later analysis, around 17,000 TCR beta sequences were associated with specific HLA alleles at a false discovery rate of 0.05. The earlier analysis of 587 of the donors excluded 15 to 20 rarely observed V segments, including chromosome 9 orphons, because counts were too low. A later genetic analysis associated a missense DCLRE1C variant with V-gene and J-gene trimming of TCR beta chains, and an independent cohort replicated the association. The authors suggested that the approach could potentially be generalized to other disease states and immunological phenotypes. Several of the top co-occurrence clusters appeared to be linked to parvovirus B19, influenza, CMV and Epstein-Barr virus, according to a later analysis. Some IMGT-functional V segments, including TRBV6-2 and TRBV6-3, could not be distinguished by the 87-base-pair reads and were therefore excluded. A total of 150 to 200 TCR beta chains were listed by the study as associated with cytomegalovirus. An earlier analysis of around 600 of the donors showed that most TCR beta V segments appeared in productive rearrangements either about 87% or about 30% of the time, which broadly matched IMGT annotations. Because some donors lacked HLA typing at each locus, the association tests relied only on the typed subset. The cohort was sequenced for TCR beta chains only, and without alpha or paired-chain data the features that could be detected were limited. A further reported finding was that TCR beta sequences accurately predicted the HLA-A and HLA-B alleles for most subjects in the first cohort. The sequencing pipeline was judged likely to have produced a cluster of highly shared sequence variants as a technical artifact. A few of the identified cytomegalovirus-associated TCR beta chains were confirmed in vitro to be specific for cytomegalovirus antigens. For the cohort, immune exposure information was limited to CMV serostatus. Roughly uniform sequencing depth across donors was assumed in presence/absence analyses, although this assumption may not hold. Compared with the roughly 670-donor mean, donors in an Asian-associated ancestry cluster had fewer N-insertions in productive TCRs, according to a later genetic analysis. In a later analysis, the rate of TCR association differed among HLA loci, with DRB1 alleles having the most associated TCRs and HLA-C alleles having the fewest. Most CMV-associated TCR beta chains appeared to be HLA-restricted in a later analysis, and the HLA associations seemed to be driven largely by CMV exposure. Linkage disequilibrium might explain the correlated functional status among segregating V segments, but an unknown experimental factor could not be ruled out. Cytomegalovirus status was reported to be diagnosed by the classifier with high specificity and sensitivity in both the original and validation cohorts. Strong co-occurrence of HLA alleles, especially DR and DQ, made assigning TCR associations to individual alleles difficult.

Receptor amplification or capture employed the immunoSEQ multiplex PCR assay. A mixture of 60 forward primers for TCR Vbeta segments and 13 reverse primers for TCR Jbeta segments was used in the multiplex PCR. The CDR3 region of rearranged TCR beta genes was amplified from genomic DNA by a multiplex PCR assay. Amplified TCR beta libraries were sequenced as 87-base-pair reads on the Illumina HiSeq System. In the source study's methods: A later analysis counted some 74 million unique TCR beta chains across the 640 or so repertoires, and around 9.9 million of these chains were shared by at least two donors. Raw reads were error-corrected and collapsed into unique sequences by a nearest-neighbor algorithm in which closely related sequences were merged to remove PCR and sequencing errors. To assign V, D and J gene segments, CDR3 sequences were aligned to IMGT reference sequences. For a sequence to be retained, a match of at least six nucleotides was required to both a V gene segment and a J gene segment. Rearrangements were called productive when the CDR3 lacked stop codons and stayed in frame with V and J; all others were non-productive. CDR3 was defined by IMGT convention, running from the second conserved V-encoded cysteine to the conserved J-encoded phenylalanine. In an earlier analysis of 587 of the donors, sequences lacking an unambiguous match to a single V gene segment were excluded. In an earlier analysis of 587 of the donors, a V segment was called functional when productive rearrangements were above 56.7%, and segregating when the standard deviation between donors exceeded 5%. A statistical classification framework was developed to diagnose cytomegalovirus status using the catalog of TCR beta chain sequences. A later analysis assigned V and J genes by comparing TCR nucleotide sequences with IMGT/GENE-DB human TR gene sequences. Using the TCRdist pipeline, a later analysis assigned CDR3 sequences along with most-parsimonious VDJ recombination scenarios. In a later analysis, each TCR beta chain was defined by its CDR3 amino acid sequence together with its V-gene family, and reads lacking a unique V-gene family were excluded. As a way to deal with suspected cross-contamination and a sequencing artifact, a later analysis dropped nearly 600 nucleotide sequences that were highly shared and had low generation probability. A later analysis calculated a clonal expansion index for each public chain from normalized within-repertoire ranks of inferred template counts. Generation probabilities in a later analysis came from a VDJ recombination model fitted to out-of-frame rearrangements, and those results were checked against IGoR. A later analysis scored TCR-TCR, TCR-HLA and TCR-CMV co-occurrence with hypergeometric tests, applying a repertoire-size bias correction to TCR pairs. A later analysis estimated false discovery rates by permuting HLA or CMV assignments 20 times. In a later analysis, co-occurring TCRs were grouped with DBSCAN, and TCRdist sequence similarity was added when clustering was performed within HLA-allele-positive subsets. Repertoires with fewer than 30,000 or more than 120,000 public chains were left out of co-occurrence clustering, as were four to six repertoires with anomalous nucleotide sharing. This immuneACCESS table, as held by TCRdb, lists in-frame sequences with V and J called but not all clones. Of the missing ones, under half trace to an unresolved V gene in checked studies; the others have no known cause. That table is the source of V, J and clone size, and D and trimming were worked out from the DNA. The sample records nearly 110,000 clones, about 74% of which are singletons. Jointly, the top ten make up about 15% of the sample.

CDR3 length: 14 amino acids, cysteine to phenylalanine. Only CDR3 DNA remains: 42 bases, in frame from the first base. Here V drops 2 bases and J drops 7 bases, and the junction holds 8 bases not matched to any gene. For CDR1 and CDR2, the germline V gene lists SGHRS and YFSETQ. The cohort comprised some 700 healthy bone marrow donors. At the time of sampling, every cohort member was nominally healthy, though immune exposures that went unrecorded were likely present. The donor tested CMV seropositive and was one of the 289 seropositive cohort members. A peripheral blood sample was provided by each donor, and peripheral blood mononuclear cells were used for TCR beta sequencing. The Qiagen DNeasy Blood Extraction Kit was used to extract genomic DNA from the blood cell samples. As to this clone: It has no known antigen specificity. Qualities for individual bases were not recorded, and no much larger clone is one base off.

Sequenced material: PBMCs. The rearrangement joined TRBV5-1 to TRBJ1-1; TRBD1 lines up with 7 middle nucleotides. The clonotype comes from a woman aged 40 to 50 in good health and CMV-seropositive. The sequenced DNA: TGCGCCAGCAGCTTACAAGGACAGGTAGATGAAGCTTTCTTT. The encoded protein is CASSLQGQVDEAFF.